The 14 T cell receptor delta chains presented below share a single source sample, sequenced in a study of γδ T cells in repeated Plasmodium falciparum infection. Bulk repertoires came from Vgamma9/Vdelta2+ or Vdelta2-negative gammadelta T cells flow-sorted from PBMC. TCRdb repeated clone calling on the multiplex PCR reads with CATT. Of some 100,000 delta-chain clones in the sample, roughly 1.4% were seen once. Sequencing was done on a sample of gamma-delta T cells from blood. All receptors come from a pool of human donors (malaria-infected and uninfected, not separated).

About this clone itself: Only one base separates this from a far larger clonotype, so it likely reflects a read error. Other DNA sequences in the sample encode the same CDR3. The genes are TRDV2 and TRDJ1; TRDD3 might be the D (7 bases). TCRdb supplies no J gene; here it was assigned by aligning the nucleotide sequence to germline. This CDR3 is built from 23 residues. Per the germline V gene, CDR1 is GEAIGNYY and CDR2 is EKD. V dropped 0 bases and J dropped 2 bases, with 36 bases sitting between them. This chain's CDR3 is CACDTIDSSWKTGDVTATDKLIF. The CDR3 bases are TGTGCCTGTGACACCATTGACTCTTCCTGGAAGACTGGGGATGTTACGGCAACCGATAAACTCATCTTT.

The chain uses TRDV1 and TRDJ1; 12 positions match TRDD3. No J gene was available from TCRdb, and it was assigned here by a germline match of the DNA. The length of the CDR3 is 22 residues. Germline V gene data show CDR1 as TSWWSYY and CDR2 as QGS. Unmatched junction bases numbered 26, after V lost 4 bases and J lost 5 bases. For the CDR3, the DNA is TGTGCTCTTGGGGCTCTAGTGTCCCCACCATACTGGGGGATACACGCAAGGGATAAACTCATCTTT. Protein sequence: CALGALVSPPYWGIHARDKLIF.

A word on this clone: This DNA's translation and the protein TCRdb lists, from a much larger clone, do not match at residue 3, likely due to a read error; the protein shown is translated from the DNA. The chain joins TRDV1 to TRDJ1; 7 nucleotides match TRDD3. The J gene is not listed in TCRdb, so it was assigned here from a DNA match to germline. Germline V gene data show CDR1 as TSWWSYY and CDR2 as QGS. The CDR3 runs to 18 residues. The CDR3 coding sequence is TGTGCTCCTGGGGAACTGGGATACCGGTTTCTAGTCACCGATAAACTCATCTTT. It translates to CAPGELGYRFLVTDKLIF.

This clone was seen a handful of times. A much larger clone differs by one base, so this may be a read error. The same CDR3 arises from other DNA sequences in this sample as well. The chain has TRDV1 and TRDJ1, with TRDD2 as a possible D gene (8 bases). The J gene, not given by TCRdb, was assigned here from a germline match of the nucleotide sequence. Germline loops: CDR1 TSWWSYY, CDR2 QGS. Trimming took 0 bases from V and 4 from J, leaving 33 bases between them. The CDR3 covers 22 residues. This chain's CDR3 is CALGELCPSYPAGGYWDDKLIF. In DNA, the CDR3 is TGTGCTCTTGGGGAACTATGTCCTTCCTATCCCGCTGGGGGGTACTGGGACGATAAACTCATCTTT.

This clone showed up many times. A read error likely explains why the TCRdb protein, taken from a much larger clone, differs from this DNA's translation at residue 6; the protein shown is translated from the DNA. The chain recombines TRDV1 with TRDJ1; 11 bases align to TRDD3. The CDR3 has 18 residues. The V and J ends lost 1 base and 4 bases, in that order; junction bases with no gene match: 11. Germline V gives CDR1 TSWWSYY, CDR2 QGS. The CDR3 DNA reads TGTGCTCTTGGGGAACCCCCATACTGGGGGATAGTCCTCGATAAACTCATCTTT. It encodes CALGEPPYWGIVLDKLIF.

This clone was seen at least ten times. The protein in TCRdb stems from a much larger clone and differs at residue 4 from this DNA's translation, likely a read error; here the protein is translated from the DNA. Here the CDR3 reads CACGTLTGGYGKADKLIF. The CDR3 coding sequence is TGTGCCTGTGGCACGCTGACTGGGGGATACGGTAAGGCCGATAAACTCATCTTT. The chain couples TRDV2 to TRDJ1; 13 bases align to TRDD3. TCRdb supplies no J gene; here it was assigned by aligning the nucleotide sequence to germline. Trimming at V came to 5 bases and at J to 3 bases, leaving 14 bases not matched to a gene. The CDR3 is 18 amino acids. Per germline, CDR1 GEAIGNYY and CDR2 EKD.

To note about this clone: This likely traces to a read error, being one base from a far larger clone. The same CDR3 arises from other DNA sequences in this sample as well. Here the V gene is TRDV2, but the J gene went uncalled. Germline lookup yields CDR1 GEAIGNYY and CDR2 EKD. CDR3 size: 13 residues. The CDR3 nucleotides are TGTGCCTGTGACACCGGTCTCCCTGATAAGCTCATCTTT. Amino acids: CACDTGLPDKLIF.

This clone was detected only a few times. TCRdb attributes to this sequence the protein of a much larger clone, which differs from the DNA translation at residue 16; a read error is likely, and the protein displayed is translated from the DNA. CDR3 sequence (DNA): TGTGCCCTTGGGGATCCGAGCCTTCCTACGTACTGGGGGATTAGAACTTCCCCCAAACTCATCTTT. This sequence encodes CALGDPSLPTYWGIRTSPKLIF. The rearrangement uses TRDV1 and TRDJ1, with D possibly matching TRDD3 (10 bases). CDR1 and CDR2 from the germline V gene are TSWWSYY and QGS. This CDR3 contains 22 residues.

This clone was picked up many times. A far larger clone is a single base away, which makes a read error likely. Different DNA sequences within this sample yield the same CDR3. This chain joins TRDV3 and TRDJ1; 10 nucleotides align to TRDD3. CDR1 TVYSNPD and CDR2 GDNSRS come from the germline V gene (reference sequence). This CDR3 has 20 amino acids. The chain's CDR3 is CAFIGPRYWGISKYTDKLIF. CDR3 in DNA: TGCGCCTTTATTGGTCCCCGGTACTGGGGGATTTCAAAGTACACCGATAAACTCATCTTT.

This clone has only a few counts. This likely came from a read error, as a far larger clone is one base away. This sample includes further DNA sequences coding for the same CDR3. The CDR3 region is CAVDMVSWGVTDKLIF. CDR3 in DNA: TGTGCTGTGGATATGGTTTCCTGGGGAGTCACCGATAAACTCATCTTC. The genes are TRAV36/DV7 and TRDJ1, with a possible D match to TRDD3 (6 bases). CDR1 and CDR2 (germline): VTNFRS, LTSSGIE (reference sequence). This CDR3 is built from 16 residues.

This clone turned up a few times. A far larger clone differs by one base, so this is likely a read error. The identical CDR3 is also encoded by other nucleotide sequences in the sample. The chain recombines TRDV1 with TRDJ1, with TRDD2 matching 8 bases. The J gene comes from matching the DNA to germline here; TCRdb lacks it. Germline lookup yields CDR1 TSWWSYY and CDR2 QGS. V gave up 4 bases and J gave up 1 base; unmatched junction bases: 17. This CDR3 is built from 19 residues. CDR3 sequence reads: CALGVIFLRTRHLTDKLIF. In nucleotides, the CDR3 is TGTGCTCTTGGGGTCATCTTCCTACGGACACGGCACCTCACCGATAAACTCATCTTT.

This clone has only a few counts. The chain employs TRAV38-2/DV8 and TRDJ1, with D tentatively TRDD3 (6 bases). TCRdb records no J gene; here it was assigned by comparing the DNA to germline. Trimming pared 10 bases from V and 8 bases from J, leaving 18 bases between. Germline loops: CDR1 TSESDYY, CDR2 QEAYKQQN. The CDR3 sequence is 12 residues long. CDR3 nucleotides: TGTGCTCCCCAGGGGGGGGGACGCAAACTCATCTTT. Translated: CAPQGGGRKLIF.

This clone was observed many times. The chain couples TRDV1 to TRDJ1, with 10 bases matching TRDD3. This CDR3 region has 18 residues. Trimming took 5 bases from V and 4 from J; bases not matched to a gene: 16. CDR1 and CDR2 from the germline V gene are TSWWSYY and QGS. The DNA for the CDR3 is TGTGCTCTTGGGAAGTACTGGGGGATCCCGGGGGTCGGCGATAAACTCATCTTT. It is translated as CALGKYWGIPGVGDKLIF.

There are a few counts of this clone. TCRdb assigns this DNA the protein of a much larger clone, which departs from its translation at residue 11; this likely reflects a read error, and the protein shown comes from translating the DNA. V and J are TRDV2 and TRDJ1; D is ambiguous. The J gene was missing in TCRdb and was found by matching the end of the DNA to germline. The CDR3 totals 15 residues. Per the germline V gene, CDR1 is GEAIGNYY and CDR2 is EKD. V was trimmed by 3 bases and J by 7 bases, leaving 20 bases between them. The CDR3 loop is CACDPLQRPHSKLIF. CDR3 sequence (DNA): TGTGCCTGTGACCCCTTACAACGTCCGCACAGTAAACTCATCTTT.